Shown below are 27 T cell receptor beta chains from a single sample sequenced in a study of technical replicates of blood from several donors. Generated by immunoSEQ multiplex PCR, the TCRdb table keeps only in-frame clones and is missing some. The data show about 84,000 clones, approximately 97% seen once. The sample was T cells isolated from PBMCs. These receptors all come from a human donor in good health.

Here the CDR3 DNA reads TGTGCCACCAGCAGAGATGGATCGGGCGGGAGATACGAGCAGTACTTC. As protein: CATSRDGSGGRYEQYF. This chain joins TRBV15 and TRBJ2-7, with TRBD2 identical over 7 bases. Germline CDR1 and CDR2: LNHNV and YYDKDF (reference sequence). CDR3 size: 16 residues. Germline trimming cut 0 bases from V and 4 bases from J; bases unmatched to any gene: 9.

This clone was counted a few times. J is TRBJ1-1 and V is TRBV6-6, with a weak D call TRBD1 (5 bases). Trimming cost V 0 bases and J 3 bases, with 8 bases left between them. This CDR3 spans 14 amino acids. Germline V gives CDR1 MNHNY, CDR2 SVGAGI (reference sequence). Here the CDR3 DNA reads TGTGCCAGCAGTTACTCGACCAGGGACACTGAAGCTTTCTTT. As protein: CASSYSTRDTEAFF.

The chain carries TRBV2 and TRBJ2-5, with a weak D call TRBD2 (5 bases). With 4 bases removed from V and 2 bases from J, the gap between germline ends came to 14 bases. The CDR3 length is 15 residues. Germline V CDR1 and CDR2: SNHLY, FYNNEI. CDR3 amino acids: CASSGPGYIQETQYF. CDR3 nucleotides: TGTGCCAGCAGTGGGCCGGGGTACATACAAGAGACCCAGTACTTC.

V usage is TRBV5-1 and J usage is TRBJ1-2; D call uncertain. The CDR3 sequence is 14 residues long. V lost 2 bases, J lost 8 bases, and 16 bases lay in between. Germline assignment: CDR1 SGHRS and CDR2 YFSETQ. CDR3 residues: CASSFDGVGGGYTF. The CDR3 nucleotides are TGCGCCAGCAGCTTCGACGGGGTCGGAGGGGGCTACACCTTC.

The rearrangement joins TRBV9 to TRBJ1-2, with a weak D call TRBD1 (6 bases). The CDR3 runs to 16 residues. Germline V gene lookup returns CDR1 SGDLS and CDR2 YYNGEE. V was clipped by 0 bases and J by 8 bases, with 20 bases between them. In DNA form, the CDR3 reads TGTGCCAGCAGCGTAGGCCCGGGACACGACGTTGGCGGCTACACCTTC. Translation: CASSVGPGHDVGGYTF.

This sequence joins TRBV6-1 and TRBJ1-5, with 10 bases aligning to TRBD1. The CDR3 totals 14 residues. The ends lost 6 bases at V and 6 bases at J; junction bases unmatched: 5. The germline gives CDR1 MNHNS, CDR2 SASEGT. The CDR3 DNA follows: TGTGCCAGCAGATCCGGGACAGGGGTTCAGCCCCAGCATTTT. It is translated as CASRSGTGVQPQHF.

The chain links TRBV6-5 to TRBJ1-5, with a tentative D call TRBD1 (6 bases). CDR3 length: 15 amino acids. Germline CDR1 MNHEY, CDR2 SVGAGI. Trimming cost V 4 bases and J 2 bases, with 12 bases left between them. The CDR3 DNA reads TGTGCCAGCAGTTTGGGGTCAGGGGGCAATCAGCCCCAGCATTTT. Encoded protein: CASSLGSGGNQPQHF.

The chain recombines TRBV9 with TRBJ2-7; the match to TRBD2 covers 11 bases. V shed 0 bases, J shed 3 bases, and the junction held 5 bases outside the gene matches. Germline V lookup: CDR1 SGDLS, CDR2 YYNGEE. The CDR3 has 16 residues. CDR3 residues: CASSVGGTSGFYEQYF. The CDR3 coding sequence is TGTGCCAGCAGCGTAGGCGGGACTAGCGGCTTCTACGAGCAGTACTTC.

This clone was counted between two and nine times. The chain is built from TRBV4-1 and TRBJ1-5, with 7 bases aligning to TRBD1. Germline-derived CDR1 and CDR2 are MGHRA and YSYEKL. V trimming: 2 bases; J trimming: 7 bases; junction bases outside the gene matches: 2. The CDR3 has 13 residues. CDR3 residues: CASSQQGEQPQHF. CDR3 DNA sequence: TGCGCCAGCAGCCAACAGGGGGAGCAGCCCCAGCATTTT.

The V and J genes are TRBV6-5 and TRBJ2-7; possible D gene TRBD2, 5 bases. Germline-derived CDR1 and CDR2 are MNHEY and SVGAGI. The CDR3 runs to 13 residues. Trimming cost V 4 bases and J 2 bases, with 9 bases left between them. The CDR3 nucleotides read TGTGCCAGCAGTTCCCAACTAGCCTACGAGCAGTACTTC. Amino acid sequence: CASSSQLAYEQYF.

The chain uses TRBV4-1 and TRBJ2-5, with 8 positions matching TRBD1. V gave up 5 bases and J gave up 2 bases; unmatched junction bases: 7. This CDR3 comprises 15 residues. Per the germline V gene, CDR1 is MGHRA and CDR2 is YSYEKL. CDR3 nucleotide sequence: TGCGCCAGCAGCTCCCCTGGACAGGGACAAGAGACCCAGTACTTC. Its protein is CASSSPGQGQETQYF.

This CDR3 reads CASGLAGAAAEQYF. The CDR3 DNA follows: TGTGCCAGCGGGCTAGCGGGAGCGGCCGCGGAGCAGTACTTC. The chain uses TRBV6-1 and TRBJ2-7, with 10 bases aligning to TRBD2. The CDR3 spans 14 residues. From germline, CDR1 is MNHNS and CDR2 SASEGT. With 8 bases clipped from V and 7 bases from J, the junction kept 11 bases outside the gene matches.

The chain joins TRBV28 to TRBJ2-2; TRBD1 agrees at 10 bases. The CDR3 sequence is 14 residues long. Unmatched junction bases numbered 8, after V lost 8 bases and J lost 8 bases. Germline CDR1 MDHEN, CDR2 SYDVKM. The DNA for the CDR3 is TGTGCCAGCTCGGGACAGGGGTTTTTGGGGGAGCTGTTTTTT. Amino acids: CASSGQGFLGELFF.

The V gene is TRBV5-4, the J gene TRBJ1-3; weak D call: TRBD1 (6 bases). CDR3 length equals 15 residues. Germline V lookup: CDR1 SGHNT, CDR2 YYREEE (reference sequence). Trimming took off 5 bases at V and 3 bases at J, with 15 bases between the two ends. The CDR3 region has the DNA TGTGCCAGCAGTCTTGATAGGGGGAGTGGAAACACCATATATTTT. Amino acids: CASSLDRGSGNTIYF.

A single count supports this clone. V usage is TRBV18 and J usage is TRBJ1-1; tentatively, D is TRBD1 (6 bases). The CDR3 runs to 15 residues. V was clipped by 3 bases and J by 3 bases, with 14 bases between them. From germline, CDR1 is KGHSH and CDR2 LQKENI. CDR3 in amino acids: CASSPIGTSYTEAFF. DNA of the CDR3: TGTGCCAGCTCACCTATCGGGACAAGTTACACTGAAGCTTTCTTT.

CDR3 sequence reads: CASSYSRESFYEQYF. In DNA form, the CDR3 reads TGTGCCAGCAGTTACTCGAGGGAGTCTTTCTACGAGCAGTACTTC. This chain uses TRBV6-5 with TRBJ2-7; D might be TRBD2 (5 bases). Germline V gene lookup returns CDR1 MNHEY and CDR2 SVGAGI. The CDR3 spans 15 residues. Trimming took 0 bases from V and 3 from J, leaving 12 bases between them.

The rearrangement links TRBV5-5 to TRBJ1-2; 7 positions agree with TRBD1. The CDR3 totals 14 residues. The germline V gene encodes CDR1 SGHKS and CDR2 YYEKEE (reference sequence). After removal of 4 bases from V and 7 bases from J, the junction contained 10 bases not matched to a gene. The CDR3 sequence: CASSLADRAGGYTF. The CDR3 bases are TGTGCCAGCAGCCTCGCAGACAGGGCCGGTGGCTACACCTTC.

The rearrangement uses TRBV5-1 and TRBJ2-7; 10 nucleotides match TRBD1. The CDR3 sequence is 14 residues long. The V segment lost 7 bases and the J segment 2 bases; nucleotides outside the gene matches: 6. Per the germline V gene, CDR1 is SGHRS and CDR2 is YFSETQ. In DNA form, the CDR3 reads TGCGCCAGCTTCTCCGGGACAGGGGCCTACGAGCAGTACTTC. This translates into CASFSGTGAYEQYF.

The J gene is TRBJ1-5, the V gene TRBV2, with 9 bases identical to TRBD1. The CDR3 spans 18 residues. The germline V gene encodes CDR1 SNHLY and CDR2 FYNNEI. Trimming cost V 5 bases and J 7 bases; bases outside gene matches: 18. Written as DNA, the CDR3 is TGTGCCAGCAGTTCCGATCCGGGGGGGACAGGGAAGGGGCAGCCCCAGCATTTT. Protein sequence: CASSSDPGGTGKGQPQHF.

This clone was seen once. The CDR3 nucleotides are TGTGCCAGCAGCGTTTCGGGCAGGGCGTACACTGAAGCTTTCTTT. Residues: CASSVSGRAYTEAFF. J is TRBJ1-1 and V is TRBV9; D might be TRBD1 (5 bases). The V and J ends lost 2 bases and 3 bases respectively, with 14 bases between them. This CDR3 comprises 15 residues. The germline V gene has CDR1 SGDLS and CDR2 YYNGEE.

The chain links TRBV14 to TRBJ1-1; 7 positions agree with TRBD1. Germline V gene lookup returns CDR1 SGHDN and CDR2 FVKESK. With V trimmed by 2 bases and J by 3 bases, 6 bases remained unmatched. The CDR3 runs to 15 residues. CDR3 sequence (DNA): TGTGCCAGCAGCCAAACGACAGGGCGGGACACTGAAGCTTTCTTT. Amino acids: CASSQTTGRDTEAFF.

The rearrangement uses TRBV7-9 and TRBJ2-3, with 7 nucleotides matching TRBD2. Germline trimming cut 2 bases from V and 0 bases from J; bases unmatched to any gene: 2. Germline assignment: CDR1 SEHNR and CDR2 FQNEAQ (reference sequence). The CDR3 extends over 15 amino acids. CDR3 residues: CASSLLAVSTDTQYF. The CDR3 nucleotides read TGTGCCAGCAGCTTACTAGCGGTTAGCACAGATACGCAGTATTTT.

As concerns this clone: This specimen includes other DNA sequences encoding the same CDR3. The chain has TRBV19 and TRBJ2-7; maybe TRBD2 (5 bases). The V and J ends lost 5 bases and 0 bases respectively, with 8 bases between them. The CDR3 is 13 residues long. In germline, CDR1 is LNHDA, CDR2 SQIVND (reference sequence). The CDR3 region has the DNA TGTGCCAGTAGTCCGGGGAGCTCCTACGAGCAGTACTTC. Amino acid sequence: CASSPGSSYEQYF.

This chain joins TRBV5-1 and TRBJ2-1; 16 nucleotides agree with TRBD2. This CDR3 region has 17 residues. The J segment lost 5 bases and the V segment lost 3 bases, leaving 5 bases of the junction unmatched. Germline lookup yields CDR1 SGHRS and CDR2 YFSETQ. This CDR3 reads CASSWAGTSGGDNEQFF. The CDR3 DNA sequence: TGCGCCAGCAGCTGGGCCGGGACTAGCGGGGGGGACAATGAGCAGTTCTTC.

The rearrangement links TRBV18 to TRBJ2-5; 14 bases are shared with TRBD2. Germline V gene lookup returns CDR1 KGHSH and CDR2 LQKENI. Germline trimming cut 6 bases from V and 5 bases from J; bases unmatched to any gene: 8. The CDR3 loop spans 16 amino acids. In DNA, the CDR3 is TGTGCCAGCTCCCGTAGACTAGCGGGAGGGCCGGAGACCCAGTACTTC. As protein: CASSRRLAGGPETQYF.

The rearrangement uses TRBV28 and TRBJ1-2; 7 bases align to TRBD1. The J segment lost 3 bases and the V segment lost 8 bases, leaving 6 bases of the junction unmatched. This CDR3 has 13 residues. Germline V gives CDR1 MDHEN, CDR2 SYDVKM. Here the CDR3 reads CASSTGADYGYTF. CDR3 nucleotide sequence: TGTGCCAGCTCTACAGGGGCAGACTATGGCTACACCTTC.

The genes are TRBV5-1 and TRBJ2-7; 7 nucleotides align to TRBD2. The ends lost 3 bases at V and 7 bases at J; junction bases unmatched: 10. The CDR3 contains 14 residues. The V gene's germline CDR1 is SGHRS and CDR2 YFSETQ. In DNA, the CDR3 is TGCGCCAGCAGCTCAGGACTAGAGAATCTGGAGCAGTACTTC. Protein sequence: CASSSGLENLEQYF.